Following are 6 T cell receptor beta chains from one sample sequenced in a study of cytomegalovirus exposure and HLA in healthy donors (TCRdb year 2017). Libraries were prepared through the immunoSEQ multiplex PCR assay. Entries here come from immuneACCESS through TCRdb and include only in-frame sequences with V and J called. Some clones fail to appear in such tables; in the studies checked, an unresolved V gene covers under half of the shortfall, and the cause of the remainder is unknown. Across this sample there are fewer than 120,000 clones, with approximately 90% seen only once. In total, the top ten clones hold under 1.5% of the sample. Sequenced sample: PBMCs. Every receptor here comes from a woman between 25 and 40 years old in good health and CMV-seropositive.

In its sample, this clone was seen once. This rearrangement joins TRBV5-1 to TRBJ2-3, with TRBD2 matching 8 bases. CDR1 is SGHRS and CDR2 is YFSETQ in the germline V gene. The CDR3 loop spans 16 amino acids. V was clipped by 0 bases and J by 2 bases; unmatched bases: 5. CDR3 loop: CASSLGLAGNTDTQYF. For the CDR3, the DNA is TGCGCCAGCAGCTTGGGGCTAGCGGGTAACACAGATACGCAGTATTTT.

V is TRBV29-1 and J is TRBJ2-1, with D perhaps matching TRBD2 (5 bases). Germline CDR1 and CDR2: SQVTM and ANQGSEA. V dropped 0 bases and J dropped 10 bases, with 19 bases sitting between them. This CDR3 has 15 residues. The chain's CDR3 is CSVEEDGKADWEQFF. The CDR3 bases are TGCAGCGTTGAAGAGGACGGGAAGGCAGATTGGGAGCAGTTCTTC.

V gene TRBV13 combines with J gene TRBJ1-1; D is undetermined. This CDR3 is 15 amino acids long. Germline CDR1 and CDR2: PRHDT and FYEKMQ (reference sequence). Trimming removed 1 base at V and 5 bases at J, with 14 bases between. CDR3 nucleotides: TGTGCCAGCAGCTTAGTTGTTCCGGGAAGGACTGAAGCTTTCTTT. This sequence encodes CASSLVVPGRTEAFF.

The chain couples TRBV7-9 to TRBJ2-7; D is possibly TRBD1 (5 bases). V was pared by 0 bases and J by 3 bases, with 15 bases between. Germline V gene data show CDR1 as SEHNR and CDR2 as FQNEAQ (reference sequence). The CDR3 extends over 16 amino acids. This CDR3 reads CASSLAQRQIIYEQYF. DNA of the CDR3: TGTGCCAGCAGCTTAGCGCAAAGACAGATAATCTACGAGCAGTACTTC.

The rearrangement links TRBV6-1 to TRBJ1-1; 7 nucleotides align to TRBD1. The V segment lost 10 bases and the J segment 3 bases; nucleotides outside the gene matches: 11. The CDR3 loop spans 14 amino acids. Looked up from germline, CDR1 is MNHNS and CDR2 is SASEGT. Here the CDR3 DNA reads TGTGCCACCCAAGGAACAGGGGCGGACACTGAAGCTTTCTTT. Translated: CATQGTGADTEAFF.

The chain uses TRBV2 and TRBJ1-1, with unresolved D. In germline, CDR1 is SNHLY, CDR2 FYNNEI. This CDR3 has 13 residues. Between the trimmed V and J ends, which lost 7 bases and 7 bases, there was a span of 16 bases. CDR3 amino acids: CASKVGGASEAFF. The CDR3 region has the DNA TGTGCCAGCAAAGTCGGAGGCGCGAGTGAAGCTTTCTTT. The variable domain in full, completed from reference TRBV2 and TRBJ1-1, reads EPEVTQTPSHQVTQMGQEVILRCVPISNHLYFYWYRQILGQKVEFLVSFYNNEISEKSEIFDDQFSVERPDGSNFTLKIRSTKLEDSAMYFCASKVGGASEAFFGQGTRLTVV.